The sequence of this TCR beta chain was determined in a study of blood T cells in healthy people across ages. The CDR3 covers 12 residues. Germline CDR1 is MNHNY and CDR2 is SVGAGI (reference sequence). Between the trimmed V and J ends, which lost 8 bases and 10 bases, there was a span of 17 bases. It was with a sample-barcoded 5' primer and a J-beta primer mix that a second PCR of roughly 6 to 11 cycles was run. TCRdb independently ran MiXCR on the 5' RACE reads; one entry per CDR3 protein. The sample lists about 1.1 million distinct CDR3 sequences; under 40% were seen once. This clonotype showed up many times.

This chain connects TRBV6-6 to TRBJ1-2; TRBD1 is a possible D gene (5 bases). This TCR derives from a man younger than 35 in good health. Sequenced material: blood. CDR3 coding DNA: TGTGCCAGCCACGAAGACGGGACTCTCTACACCTTC. Protein product: CASHEDGTLYTF.